The 8 T cell receptor beta chains listed next were all sequenced from one sample in a study of cytomegalovirus exposure and HLA in healthy donors. Using immunoSEQ multiplex PCR, the repertoire was profiled, and TCRdb retains in-frame clones only, with some absent. The sample includes 70,000 or so clones, 94% of them seen just once. Source material: PBMCs. Source of these receptors: a man between 18 and 35 years old in good health and CMV-seropositive.

This chain uses TRBV6-5 with TRBJ2-3; the match to TRBD2 covers 10 bases. With 6 bases clipped from V and 4 bases from J, the junction kept 4 bases outside the gene matches. From germline, CDR1 is MNHEY and CDR2 SVGAGI. The CDR3 spans 14 residues. The CDR3, as DNA: TGTGCCAGCAGATCCGGGACTAGCGCAGATACGCAGTATTTT. It codes for CASRSGTSADTQYF.

The V gene is TRBV21-1, the J gene TRBJ2-1; the D call of TRBD2 is as the table states it, not checked on the DNA. TRBV21-1 is shown as a pseudogene. The CDR3 consists of 16 residues. This CDR3 reads CASSKIISGRYNEQFF. CDR3 nucleotides: TGTGCCAGCAGCAAAATTATTAGCGGGAGGTACAATGAGCAGTTCTTC.

On this clone: In the same sample, other DNA sequences code for this CDR3. The CDR3 DNA is TGTGCCAGCAGCCTGCGTGGCCAAGAGACCCAGTACTTC. The encoded protein is CASSLRGQETQYF. V is TRBV5-4 and J is TRBJ2-5; the D is unclear. Per germline, CDR1 SGHNT and CDR2 YYREEE (reference sequence). V was clipped by 4 bases and J by 1 base, with 8 bases between them. This CDR3 has 13 amino acids.

The chain employs TRBV7-9 and TRBJ2-1, with 11 bases lining up with TRBD2. The CDR3 contains 16 residues. CDR1 and CDR2 (germline): SEHNR, FQNEAQ (reference sequence). With V trimmed by 5 bases and J by 8 bases, 11 bases remained unmatched. CDR3 sequence reads: CASSPGTSGRDDEQFF. The CDR3 DNA follows: TGTGCCAGCAGCCCTGGAACTAGCGGGAGAGACGATGAGCAGTTCTTC.

The V and J genes are TRBV6-1 and TRBJ1-1, with D tentatively TRBD1 (6 bases). Germline V CDR1 and CDR2: MNHNS, SASEGT. The CDR3 loop spans 13 amino acids. V was cut by 6 bases and J by 4 bases, with 12 bases left in between. The CDR3 is CASSPSRGTEAFF. CDR3 DNA sequence: TGTGCCAGCAGCCCAAGCAGGGGCACTGAAGCTTTCTTT.

J is TRBJ2-7 and V is TRBV9; 10 bases are a match to TRBD1. J lost 3 bases, V lost 0 bases, and 6 bases had no gene match. This CDR3 comprises 16 residues. The germline V gene has CDR1 SGDLS and CDR2 YYNGEE. The CDR3 spells CASSVDGQGGYYEQYF. The CDR3 DNA reads TGTGCCAGCAGCGTAGATGGACAGGGGGGATACTACGAGCAGTACTTC.

The chain has TRBV10-3 and TRBJ2-2; the match to TRBD2 covers 7 bases. V lost 4 bases and J lost 5; bases outside the gene matches: 7. The CDR3 is made up of 15 amino acids. Per the germline V gene, CDR1 is ENHRY and CDR2 is SYGVKD. The CDR3 sequence is CAISGAGAGTGELFF. CDR3 nucleotides: TGTGCCATCAGTGGCGCGGGAGCGGGGACCGGGGAGCTGTTTTTT.

This chain links TRBV28 with TRBJ2-7, with D tentatively TRBD2 (5 bases). The CDR3 is made up of 16 amino acids. Looked up from germline, CDR1 is MDHEN and CDR2 is SYDVKM. Trimming pared 6 bases from V and 7 bases from J, leaving 25 bases between. Written as DNA, the CDR3 is TGTGCCAGCAGCCCCGAATACAAGACCGCCGGGGATGAGCAGTACTTC. It specifies CASSPEYKTAGDEQYF.